The clone carrying this T cell receptor (beta chain) was counted a few times. Its antigen remains unknown. The CDR3 consists of 16 residues. Germline V gene data show CDR1 as MDHEN and CDR2 as SYDVKM. Trimming cost V 4 bases and J 5 bases, with 20 bases left between them. This sample is part of a study of response to subunit inactivated influenza vaccine. Study results and caveats: T cells newly recruited by each seasonal influenza vaccination are few, the authors suggested.

TCRdb re-analysed the RT-PCR reads in MiXCR, keeping a single row per CDR3 protein. This table has approximately 530,000 distinct CDR3 sequences, more than 7% appearing once. This receptor was obtained from a man aged 45 to 70 who received an inactivated influenza vaccine. Source: PBMCs from blood, taken around 2 years after vaccination. The V call is TRBV28, the J call TRBJ2-5; D perhaps matches TRBD1 (6 bases). Written as DNA, the CDR3 is TGTGCCAGCAGTTCCCCAACCAACACAGGGTGGGAGACCCAGTACTTC. The encoded protein is CASSSPTNTGWETQYF.